The present entry profiles one T cell receptor beta chain with its context. The antigen is not known. This entry belongs to a study of Ad26.COV2.S vaccination and SARS-CoV-2 variants. Study-wide points: A substantial breadth of spike-specific CD8+ and CD4+ T cell responses after vaccination has been reported. The TCR-based breadth and depth measures might underestimate overall T cell responses. People who got the vaccine had more spike-specific TCR breadth than people who got placebo.

TCRdb's table, derived via immunoSEQ multiplex PCR, lists solely in-frame clones and lacks some. The repertoire has under 150,000 clones, about nine tenths of them found once; the top ten carry less than 6%. V gave up 6 bases and J gave up 8 bases; unmatched junction bases: 6. CDR1 and CDR2 (germline): MDHEN, SYDVKM. The CDR3 totals 13 residues. The rearrangement uses TRBV28 and TRBJ1-2; 10 positions agree with TRBD1. This sequence originates from a human donor who had recovered from COVID-19. The sequenced sample was peripheral blood, obtained after recovery from COVID-19. The CDR3: CASSLGQGRGYTF. The CDR3 bases are TGTGCCAGCAGCCTGGGACAGGGGAGGGGCTACACCTTC.